A selection of T cell receptor beta chains follows, all from one sample in a study of shared clonotypes between healthy human individuals. Clones were sequenced by immunoSEQ multiplex PCR, and TCRdb holds only the in-frame ones, with some missing. Of about 600,000 clones in the sample, roughly 97% were seen once. Source material: naive CD4+ T cells sorted from blood. The origin of the receptors is a woman aged 25 to 45 in good health. Each CDR3 is given with its conserved first and last residue. D genes are given only for firm matches. Not every row has a clone size; where given, it reads once, few, many or a size class.

size: -; J: TRBJ2-7; V: TRBV5-4; length: 15; D: -; CDR3: CASSLESGSSYEQYF; DNA: TGTGCCAGCAGCTTGGAGTCCGGGAGCTCCTACGAGCAGTACTTC
size: -; J: TRBJ1-4; V: TRBV15; length: 13; D: -; CDR3: CATSRDPEEGLFF; DNA: TGTGCCACCAGCAGAGATCCTGAGGAGGGACTGTTTTTT
size: -; J: TRBJ2-5; V: TRBV27; length: 14; D: TRBD2; CDR3: CASSQGLAERTQYF; DNA: TGTGCCAGCAGTCAGGGACTAGCGGAACGGACCCAGTACTTC
size: -; J: TRBJ1-5; V: TRBV30; length: 13; D: -; CDR3: CAWSPSRNQPQHF; DNA: TGTGCCTGGAGCCCGTCCCGAAATCAGCCCCAGCATTTT
size: once; J: TRBJ2-4; V: TRBV27; length: 14; D: -; CDR3: CASSFKGVGNIQYF; DNA: TGTGCCAGCAGTTTTAAGGGTGTTGGAAACATTCAGTACTTC
size: -; J: TRBJ1-1; V: TRBV28; length: 12; D: -; CDR3: CASRGRHTEAFF; DNA: TGTGCCAGCAGGGGTAGGCACACTGAAGCTTTCTTT
size: -; J: TRBJ2-7; V: TRBV5-4; length: 13; D: TRBD2; CDR3: CATGVAGVYEQYF; DNA: TGTGCCACAGGGGTAGCGGGAGTTTACGAGCAGTACTTC
size: -; J: TRBJ2-3; V: TRBV7-3; length: 16; D: TRBD2; CDR3: CASSHVAGVGTDTQYF; DNA: TGTGCCAGCAGCCATGTGGCGGGAGTAGGCACAGATACGCAGTATTTT
size: -; J: TRBJ2-3; V: TRBV10-1; length: 15; D: TRBD1; CDR3: CASAKGQGLADTQYF; DNA: TGCGCCAGTGCGAAGGGACAGGGGCTGGCAGATACGCAGTATTTT
size: -; J: TRBJ2-1; V: TRBV2; length: 13; D: -; CDR3: CASSAFTNNEQFF; DNA: TGTGCCAGCAGTGCCTTCACCAACAATGAGCAGTTCTTC
size: -; J: TRBJ2-6; V: TRBV6-5; length: 15; D: -; CDR3: CASTTGSSGANVLTF; DNA: TGTGCCAGCACGACAGGTTCGTCTGGGGCCAACGTCCTGACTTTC
size: -; J: TRBJ2-5; V: TRBV7-2; length: 14; D: -; CDR3: CASSQGRAQETQYF; DNA: TGTGCCAGCAGCCAAGGACGGGCTCAAGAGACCCAGTACTTC
size: -; J: TRBJ1-1; V: TRBV28; length: 17; D: -; CDR3: CASSFGGRGSGNTEAFF; DNA: TGTGCCAGCAGTTTTGGGGGAAGGGGTTCCGGGAACACTGAAGCTTTCTTT
size: -; J: TRBJ2-3; V: TRBV7-6; length: 13; D: -; CDR3: CASSHGGPDTQYF; DNA: TGTGCCAGCAGCCACGGGGGGCCAGATACGCAGTATTTT
size: -; J: TRBJ2-1; V: TRBV5-8; length: 16; D: TRBD2; CDR3: CASSLAKTSGISEQFF; DNA: TGTGCCAGCAGCTTGGCAAAGACTAGCGGGATAAGTGAGCAGTTCTTC
size: -; J: TRBJ2-2; V: TRBV9; length: 15; D: TRBD2; CDR3: CASSETSAYTGELFF; DNA: TGTGCCAGCAGCGAGACTAGCGCTTACACCGGGGAGCTGTTTTTT
size: -; J: TRBJ1-5; V: TRBV19; length: 13; D: -; CDR3: CASSPGVGQPQHF; DNA: TGTGCCAGTAGTCCAGGGGTAGGGCAGCCCCAGCATTTT
size: -; J: TRBJ2-5; V: TRBV7-2; length: 15; D: -; CDR3: CASSLRRQLQETQYF; DNA: TGTGCCAGCAGCTTAAGGCGTCAGCTCCAAGAGACCCAGTACTTC
size: -; J: TRBJ2-3; V: TRBV2; length: 15; D: -; CDR3: CASSPGQSDTDTQYF; DNA: TGTGCCAGCAGCCCCGGGCAGTCAGACACAGATACGCAGTATTTT
size: -; J: TRBJ2-7; V: TRBV10-3; length: 12; D: -; CDR3: CAISGGSYEQYF; DNA: TGTGCCATCAGCGGGGGCTCCTACGAGCAGTACTTC
size: -; J: TRBJ1-2; V: TRBV23-1; length: 13; D: -; CDR3: CASSQKGDGGYTF; DNA: TGCGCCAGCAGTCAAAAGGGAGACGGTGGCTACACCTTC
size: -; J: TRBJ2-7; V: TRBV10-3; length: 14; D: -; CDR3: CAISGGLISYEQYF; DNA: TGTGCCATCAGTGGGGGACTGATCTCCTACGAGCAGTACTTC
size: -; J: TRBJ1-5; V: TRBV28; length: 12; D: -; CDR3: CASRSQGQPQHF; DNA: TGTGCCAGCAGATCACAGGGCCAGCCCCAGCATTTT
size: -; J: TRBJ2-5; V: TRBV18; length: 17; D: TRBD2; CDR3: CASSPGRGRVGQETQYF; DNA: TGTGCCAGCTCACCAGGGAGAGGGAGGGTCGGGCAAGAGACCCAGTACTTC
size: -; J: TRBJ2-1; V: TRBV18; length: 14; D: -; CDR3: CASSPRETYNEQFF; DNA: TGTGCCAGCTCACCGAGGGAAACCTACAATGAGCAGTTCTTC
size: -; J: TRBJ2-2; V: TRBV7-3; length: 13; D: -; CDR3: CASGAGETGELFF; DNA: TGTGCCAGCGGGGCCGGAGAGACCGGGGAGCTGTTTTTT
size: -; J: TRBJ2-6; V: TRBV5-4; length: 16; D: -; CDR3: CASTLWFTSGANVLTF; DNA: TGTGCCAGCACGCTTTGGTTTACCTCTGGGGCCAACGTCCTGACTTTC
size: once; J: TRBJ2-7; V: TRBV30; length: 12; D: -; CDR3: CAWSVPGYEQYF; DNA: TGTGCCTGGAGTGTACCGGGTTACGAGCAGTACTTC
size: -; J: TRBJ2-5; V: TRBV7-2; length: 19; D: -; CDR3: CASSLVAQGALLRQETQYF; DNA: TGTGCCAGCAGCTTAGTGGCCCAGGGCGCATTACTAAGACAAGAGACCCAGTACTTC
size: -; J: TRBJ2-2; V: TRBV7-3; length: 16; D: -; CDR3: CASSNRGPTNTGELFF; DNA: TGTGCCAGCAGCAATCGGGGACCGACGAACACCGGGGAGCTGTTTTTT
size: -; J: TRBJ2-2; V: TRBV21-1; length: 17; D: -; CDR3: CASRDRIRRMNTGELFF; DNA: TGTGCCAGCCGGGACAGGATTAGAAGGATGAACACCGGGGAGCTGTTTTTT
size: -; J: TRBJ2-7; V: TRBV14; length: 17; D: -; CDR3: CASSQLVPGLSRYEQYF; DNA: TGTGCCAGCAGCCAACTTGTTCCGGGACTCAGCAGGTACGAGCAGTACTTC
size: -; J: TRBJ2-1; V: TRBV4-2; length: 15; D: TRBD2; CDR3: CASSQDLAGQDEQFF; DNA: TGTGCCAGCAGCCAAGATCTAGCGGGCCAGGATGAGCAGTTCTTC
size: -; J: TRBJ2-3; V: TRBV19; length: 13; D: -; CDR3: CASSGTPTDTQYF; DNA: TGTGCCAGTAGTGGGACCCCCACAGATACGCAGTATTTT
size: -; J: TRBJ2-2; V: TRBV5-1; length: 17; D: -; CDR3: CASSLVLRTGVTGELFF; DNA: TGCGCCAGCAGCTTGGTTCTTCGGACCGGGGTAACCGGGGAGCTGTTTTTT
size: once; J: TRBJ1-5; V: TRBV28; length: 15; D: -; CDR3: CASSPLTGFDQPQHF; DNA: TGTGCCAGCAGTCCCCTCACAGGGTTCGATCAGCCCCAGCATTTT
size: -; J: TRBJ2-1; V: TRBV19; length: 16; D: -; CDR3: CASSIVREDPYNEQFF; DNA: TGTGCCAGTAGTATCGTTCGGGAAGACCCCTACAATGAGCAGTTCTTC
size: -; J: TRBJ1-6; V: TRBV28; length: 16; D: -; CDR3: CASRADAGSYNSPLHF; DNA: TGTGCCAGCAGGGCGGACGCAGGCTCCTATAATTCACCCCTCCACTTT
size: -; J: TRBJ2-1; V: TRBV19; length: 16; D: TRBD2; CDR3: CASSLRTSGIGNEQFF; DNA: TGTGCCAGTAGTCTCCGGACTAGCGGGATAGGCAATGAGCAGTTCTTC
size: -; J: TRBJ2-2; V: TRBV7-2; length: 15; D: TRBD1; CDR3: CASSWTGQGTGELFF; DNA: TGTGCCAGCAGCTGGACCGGACAGGGGACCGGGGAGCTGTTTTTT
size: -; J: TRBJ1-4; V: TRBV6-1; length: 14; D: -; CDR3: CASSEGALYEKLFF; DNA: TGTGCCAGCAGTGAAGGGGCCTTGTATGAAAAACTGTTTTTT
size: -; J: TRBJ2-1; V: TRBV5-5; length: 13; D: -; CDR3: CASSSAAFDEQFF; DNA: TGTGCCAGCAGCTCGGCCGCCTTCGATGAGCAGTTCTTC
size: -; J: TRBJ1-1; V: TRBV5-1; length: 14; D: -; CDR3: CASRGDKMNTEAFF; DNA: TGCGCCAGCAGGGGGGACAAGATGAACACTGAAGCTTTCTTT
size: -; J: TRBJ1-2; V: TRBV29-1; length: 13; D: -; CDR3: CSATGLSHYGYTF; DNA: TGCAGCGCCACGGGACTCTCGCACTATGGCTACACCTTC
size: -; J: TRBJ2-7; V: TRBV18; length: 14; D: -; CDR3: CASSPSRVIDEQYF; DNA: TGTGCCAGCTCACCAAGCAGGGTCATCGACGAGCAGTACTTC
size: -; J: TRBJ1-2; V: TRBV7-9; length: 13; D: -; CDR3: CASSSEGVYGYTF; DNA: TGTGCCAGCAGCTCCGAGGGGGTCTATGGCTACACCTTC
size: -; J: TRBJ2-7; V: TRBV27; length: 18; D: TRBD2; CDR3: CASSLRSSGAQSVYEQYF; DNA: TGTGCCAGCAGTTTAAGATCTAGCGGGGCCCAATCGGTCTACGAGCAGTACTTC
size: -; J: TRBJ1-1; V: TRBV28; length: 12; D: -; CDR3: CASSLVGMVAFF; DNA: TGTGCCAGCAGTTTAGTGGGGATGGTAGCTTTCTTT
size: once; J: TRBJ1-1; V: TRBV6-4; length: 13; D: -; CDR3: CASSAEHGAEAFF; DNA: TGTGCCAGCAGTGCCGAGCATGGGGCTGAAGCTTTCTTT
size: -; J: TRBJ1-1; V: TRBV20-1; length: 10; D: -; CDR3: CSARTDEAFF; DNA: TGCAGTGCCCGGACAGATGAAGCTTTCTTT
size: -; J: TRBJ1-5; V: TRBV5-1; length: 15; D: TRBD1; CDR3: CASSSTGGPNQPQHF; DNA: TGCGCCAGCAGCAGTACAGGGGGCCCCAATCAGCCCCAGCATTTT